This T cell receptor beta chain derives from a study of technical replicates of blood from a few donors. Sequenced by immunoSEQ multiplex PCR; TCRdb stores in-frame clones only, minus some. The data contain under 100,000 clones, about 97% of them singletons. V shed 5 bases and J shed 2 bases, with 12 bases lying between them. CDR3 size: 14 residues. Germline loops: CDR1 MDHEN, CDR2 SYDVKM. The sequencing sample was made of T cells isolated from PBMCs. The chain recombines TRBV28 with TRBJ2-5; TRBD2 is a possible D gene (6 bases). The receptor was derived from a human donor in good health. The CDR3 spells CASSRGLTQETQYF. CDR3 bases: TGTGCCAGCAGTCGGGGACTGACACAAGAGACCCAGTACTTC.